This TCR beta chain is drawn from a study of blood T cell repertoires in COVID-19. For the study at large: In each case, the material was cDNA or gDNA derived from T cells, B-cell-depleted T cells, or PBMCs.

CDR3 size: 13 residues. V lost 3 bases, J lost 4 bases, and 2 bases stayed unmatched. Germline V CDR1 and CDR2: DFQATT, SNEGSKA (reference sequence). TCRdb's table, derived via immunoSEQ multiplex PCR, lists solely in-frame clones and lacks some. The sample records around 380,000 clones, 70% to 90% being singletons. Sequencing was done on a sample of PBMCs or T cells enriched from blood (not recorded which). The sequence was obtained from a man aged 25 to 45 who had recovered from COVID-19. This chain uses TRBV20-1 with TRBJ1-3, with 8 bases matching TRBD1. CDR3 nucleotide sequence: TGCAGTGCTAGTGGACAGGGAGGAAACACCATATATTTT. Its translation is CSASGQGGNTIYF.